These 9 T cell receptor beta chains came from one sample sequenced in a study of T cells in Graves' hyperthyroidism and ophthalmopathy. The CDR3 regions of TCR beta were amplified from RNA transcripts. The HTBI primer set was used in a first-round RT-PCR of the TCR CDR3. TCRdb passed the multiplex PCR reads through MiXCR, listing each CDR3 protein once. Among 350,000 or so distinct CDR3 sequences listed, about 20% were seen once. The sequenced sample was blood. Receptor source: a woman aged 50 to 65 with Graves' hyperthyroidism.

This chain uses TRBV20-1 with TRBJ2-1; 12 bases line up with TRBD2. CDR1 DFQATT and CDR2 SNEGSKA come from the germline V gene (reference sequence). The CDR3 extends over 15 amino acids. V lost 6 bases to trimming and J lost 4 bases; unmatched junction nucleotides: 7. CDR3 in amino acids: CSATPGLAGYNEQFF. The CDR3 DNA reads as TGCAGTGCAACCCCCGGACTAGCGGGGTACAATGAGCAGTTCTTC.

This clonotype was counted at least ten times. The CDR3 loop reads CASSLSADRAFF. The CDR3 coding sequence is TGTGCCAGCAGTTTATCGGCAGACAGGGCTTTCTTT. The chain combines TRBV28 with TRBJ1-1; D may be TRBD1 (6 bases). This CDR3 region has 12 residues. The V and J ends lost 1 base and 11 bases respectively, with 11 bases between them. Germline lookup yields CDR1 MDHEN and CDR2 SYDVKM.

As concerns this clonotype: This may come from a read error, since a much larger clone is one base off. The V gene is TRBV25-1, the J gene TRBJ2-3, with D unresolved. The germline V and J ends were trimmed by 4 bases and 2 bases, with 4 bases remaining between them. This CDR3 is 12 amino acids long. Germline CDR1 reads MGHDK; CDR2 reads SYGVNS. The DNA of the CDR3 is TGTGCCAGCAGTGTACTCACAGATACGCAGTATTTT. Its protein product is CASSVLTDTQYF.

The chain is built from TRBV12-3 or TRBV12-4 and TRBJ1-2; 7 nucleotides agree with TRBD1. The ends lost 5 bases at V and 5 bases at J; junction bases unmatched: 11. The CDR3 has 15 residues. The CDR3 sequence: CASSTFGTASYGYTF. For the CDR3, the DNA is TGTGCCAGCAGTACGTTCGGGACAGCGTCTTATGGCTACACCTTC.

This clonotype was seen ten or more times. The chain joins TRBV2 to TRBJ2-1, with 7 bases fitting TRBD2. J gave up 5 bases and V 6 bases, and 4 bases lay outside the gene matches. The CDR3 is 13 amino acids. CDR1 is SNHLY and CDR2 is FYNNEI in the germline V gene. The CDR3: CASSGGSNNEQFF. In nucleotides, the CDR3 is TGTGCCAGCAGCGGGGGGTCAAACAATGAGCAGTTCTTC.

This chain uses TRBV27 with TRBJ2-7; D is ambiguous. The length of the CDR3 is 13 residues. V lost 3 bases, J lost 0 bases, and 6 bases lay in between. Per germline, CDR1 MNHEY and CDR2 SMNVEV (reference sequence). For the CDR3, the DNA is TGTGCCAGCAGTTTCCAGAGCTCCTACGAGCAGTACTTC. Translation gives CASSFQSSYEQYF.

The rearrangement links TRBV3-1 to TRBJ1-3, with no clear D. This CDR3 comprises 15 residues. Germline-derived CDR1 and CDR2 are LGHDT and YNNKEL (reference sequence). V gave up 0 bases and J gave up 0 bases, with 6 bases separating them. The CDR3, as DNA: TGTGCCAGCAGCCAAGATCACAGCTCTGGAAACACCATATATTTT. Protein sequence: CASSQDHSSGNTIYF.

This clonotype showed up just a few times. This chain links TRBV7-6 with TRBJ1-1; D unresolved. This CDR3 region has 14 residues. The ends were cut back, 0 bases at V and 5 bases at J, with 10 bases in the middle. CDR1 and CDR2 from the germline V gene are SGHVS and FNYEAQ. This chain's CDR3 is CASSLAPVNTEAFF. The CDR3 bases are TGTGCCAGCAGCTTAGCTCCAGTCAATACTGAAGCTTTCTTT.

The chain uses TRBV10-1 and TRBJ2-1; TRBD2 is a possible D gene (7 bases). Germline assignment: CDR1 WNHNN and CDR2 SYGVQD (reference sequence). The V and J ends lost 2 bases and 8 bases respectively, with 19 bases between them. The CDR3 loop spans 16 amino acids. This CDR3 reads CASSEGGAAGWYEQFF. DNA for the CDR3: TGCGCCAGCAGTGAGGGGGGGGCGGCGGGGTGGTATGAGCAGTTCTTC.